This TCR beta chain was retrieved from a study of regulatory T cells in long-lasting Graves disease. Study-wide findings and caveats: Repertoires from persistent disease leaned toward TRBV28, TRBJ1-2 and TRBJ2-5. Small sample size may have lowered accuracy. Between persistent patients, fewer than 3,500 public clonotypes were shared, exceeding the 966 shared between new patients.

Time point meaning: newly diagnosed GD, antithyroid drugs for less than 3 months. Construction of the TCR library relied on RNA isolated from PBMCs. Criteria from the American Thyroid Association guidelines were applied to diagnose Graves' disease. Arm-PCR with iRepertoire HTBI primers amplified the CDR3 regions for these TCR beta libraries. TCRdb reprocessed the multiplex PCR reads via MiXCR and lists one record per CDR3 protein. The profile covers around 330,000 distinct CDR3 sequences, with about 18% appearing a single time and more than 35% taken by the ten largest. In its sample, this clonotype was seen many times. Its antigen remains unknown. Germline V gene lookup returns CDR1 MGHRA and CDR2 YSYEKL. Trimming shortened V by 0 bases and J by 4 bases, and 12 bases separated the two germline ends. The CDR3 extends over 15 amino acids.

The sequence was collected from a female donor with Graves disease. The chain recombines TRBV4-1 with TRBJ1-1, with D perhaps matching TRBD1 (6 bases). The sequences come from peripheral blood mononuclear cells (PBMCs), collected at new diagnosis, from a patient treated with antithyroid drugs. CDR3 residues: CASSQDVGGGTEAFF. CDR3 bases: TGCGCCAGCAGCCAAGATGTTGGGGGCGGCACTGAAGCTTTCTTT.